The 9 T cell receptor beta chains in this list originate from one sample, sequenced in a study of OX40 agonist ivuxolimab in advanced cancers. TCRdb's copy holds only in-frame clones and misses some; the assay was immunoSEQ multiplex PCR. The sample records roughly 63,000 clones, around 86% being singletons. The sample was CD4+ or CD8+ T cells sorted from blood, taken in a trial of the OX40 agonist ivuxolimab. The receptors were sampled from an adult with an advanced solid tumor such as melanoma, head and neck, liver or kidney cancer.

This clone was observed once. V and J are TRBV11-3 and TRBJ2-2; maybe TRBD2 (6 bases). CDR3 length: 15 residues. Per germline, CDR1 SGHNT and CDR2 YENEEA. Trimming pared 1 base from V and 3 bases from J, leaving 9 bases between. The CDR3 protein is CASSLGGTYTGELFF. The CDR3 bases are TGTGCCAGCAGCTTAGGCGGGACCTACACCGGGGAGCTGTTTTTT.

In this sample, this clone turned up once. The chain joins TRBV28 to TRBJ2-7; a possible D gene is TRBD1 (6 bases). Trimming pared 9 bases from V and 0 bases from J, leaving 15 bases between. Germline V lookup: CDR1 MDHEN, CDR2 SYDVKM. This CDR3 contains 14 residues. The DNA for the CDR3 is TGTGCCAGTAGGAGGCAGGGGAACTCCTACGAGCAGTACTTC. Residues: CASRRQGNSYEQYF.

J is TRBJ2-1 and V is TRBV7-7, with TRBD2 matching 10 bases. CDR1 and CDR2 (germline): SSHAT, FNYEAQ (reference sequence). This CDR3 is built from 16 residues. The J segment lost 5 bases and the V segment lost 1 base, leaving 5 bases of the junction unmatched. CDR3 protein: CASSLEPAGGNNEQFF. CDR3 sequence (DNA): TGTGCCAGCAGCTTAGAACCAGCGGGGGGGAACAATGAGCAGTTCTTC.

The chain recombines TRBV30 with TRBJ2-7; no clear D. The germline V gene encodes CDR1 GTSNPN and CDR2 SVGIG (reference sequence). This CDR3 has 11 amino acids. The V end was cut by 2 bases, the J end by 6 bases, with 8 bases between. The CDR3 loop reads CAWSRKSEQYF. The CDR3 nucleotides read TGTGCCTGGAGTCGGAAGTCCGAGCAGTACTTC.

The chain has TRBV28 and TRBJ1-5; D remains ambiguous. CDR3 length: 14 amino acids. Germline V gene data show CDR1 as MDHEN and CDR2 as SYDVKM. The germline V and J ends were trimmed by 1 base and 4 bases, with 8 bases remaining between them. This CDR3 reads CASSLSSRNQPQHF. The CDR3 coding sequence is TGTGCCAGCAGTTTATCCTCCAGAAATCAGCCCCAGCATTTT.

In DNA form, the CDR3 reads TGTGCCAGCAGATGGCTTAATGAAAAACTGTTTTTT. Translated: CASRWLNEKLFF. The gene calls are TRBV2 and TRBJ1-4; D is uncertain. From germline, CDR1 is SNHLY and CDR2 FYNNEI. The CDR3 extends over 12 amino acids. V was cut by 6 bases and J by 4 bases, with 6 bases left in between.

The V gene is TRBV27, the J gene TRBJ1-4; the match to TRBD1 covers 7 bases. The CDR3 loop spans 15 amino acids. Germline V lookup: CDR1 MNHEY, CDR2 SMNVEV (reference sequence). The J segment lost 3 bases and the V segment lost 5 bases, leaving 6 bases of the junction unmatched. The CDR3 region has the DNA TGTGCCAGCAGTCACACCGGGACAGCTAATGAAAAACTGTTTTTT. Its protein product is CASSHTGTANEKLFF.

The chain has TRBV5-6 and TRBJ1-6; 9 bases are a match to TRBD1. Germline V gene data show CDR1 as SGHDT and CDR2 as YYEEEE. The trim removed 3 bases at V and 7 bases at J, leaving 5 bases unmatched. The CDR3 totals 15 residues. In DNA form, the CDR3 reads TGTGCCAGCAGCTCCCGGACAGGGGTGAATTCACCCCTCCACTTT. Its protein is CASSSRTGVNSPLHF.

The chain is built from TRBV25-1 and TRBJ2-7; possibly TRBD2 for D (8 bases). The V and J ends lost 4 bases and 3 bases respectively, with 16 bases between them. Germline lookup yields CDR1 MGHDK and CDR2 SYGVNS. CDR3 length: 15 amino acids. The CDR3 DNA reads as TGTGCCAGCAGTGCTTCGACAGGGACTAGCTACGAGCAGTACTTC. Its protein product is CASSASTGTSYEQYF.